The rows below give T cell receptor beta chains drawn from one sample of a study of T cell repertoires in cytomegalovirus infection. TCRdb processed the reads anew with MiXCR; each CDR3 protein has one entry. The repertoire holds approximately 190,000 distinct CDR3 sequences, with over 25% as singletons. The sample consisted of PBMCs. The receptors come from a human donor in good health (CMV status not recorded). Some clones in this sample may be carry-over from other donors' samples. CDR3s include the opening cysteine and the closing phenylalanine or tryptophan. A D gene is named only where the DNA matches it firmly. Clone sizes are given selectively: once, few, many, or a class where the clone is expanded.

j_call	v_call	d_call	clone_size	cdr3_nt	cdr3_aa
TRBJ2-7	TRBV7-2	.	few	TGTGCCAGCAGCGCGAGGGGGAACTACGAGCAGTACTTC	CASSARGNYEQYF
TRBJ2-5	TRBV14	.	few	TGTGCCAGCAGGCAAAAAGAGACCCAGTACTTC	CASRQKETQYF
TRBJ1-1	TRBV7-6	.	.	TGTGCCAGCAGCCCCAGTGGGGGGGCTGTTGAAGCTTTCTTT	CASSPSGGAVEAFF
TRBJ1-1	TRBV28	TRBD1	.	TGTGCCAGCAGTTTATGGCAGGGGGCGAGCACTGAAGCTTTCTTT	CASSLWQGASTEAFF
TRBJ2-1	TRBV6-1	.	few	TGTGCCAGCAAAGATTTGAAGGGCAATGAGCAGTTCTTC	CASKDLKGNEQFF
TRBJ2-1	TRBV7-3	.	.	TGTGCCAGCAGCTTAGCGAGGGCCAGTGGGAACAATGAGCAGTTCTTC	CASSLARASGNNEQFF
TRBJ2-1	TRBV12-3/TRBV12-4	.	few	TGTGCCAGCAGACGGGCAGACAATGAGCAGTTCTTC	CASRRADNEQFF
TRBJ1-1	TRBV9	.	.	TGTGCCAGCAGCTCGGAGGGTGACACTGAAGCTTTCTTT	CASSSEGDTEAFF
TRBJ1-1	TRBV7-2	TRBD1	many	TGTGCCAGCAGCCAAAGTTGGGGGACAGGGGTTTTCGACACTGAAGCTTTCTTT	CASSQSWGTGVFDTEAFF
TRBJ2-3	TRBV12-3/TRBV12-4	.	.	TGTGCCAGCAGTTTCAGGGGGGAGGCAGATACGCAGTATTTT	CASSFRGEADTQYF
TRBJ2-3	TRBV7-3	.	few	TGTGCCAGCAGCCCCGGAGGGTCGGCAGATACGCAGTATTTT	CASSPGGSADTQYF
TRBJ2-7	TRBV6-1	.	.	TGTGCCAGCACCCTATTGTCTGCTAGCTCCTACGAGCAGTACTTC	CASTLLSASSYEQYF
TRBJ1-5	TRBV6-6	.	.	TGTGCCAGCAGTTCCCTGGGTCCTCGGAAAAATCAGCCCCAGCATTTT	CASSSLGPRKNQPQHF
TRBJ2-7	TRBV6-5	.	.	TGTGCCAGCAGGCCTGGGGGGGGCAGGGGATCCTACGAGCAGTACTTC	CASRPGGGRGSYEQYF
TRBJ1-1	TRBV30	.	.	TGTGCCTGGAGTGTACAATTGCGGTCTGAAGCTTTCTTT	CAWSVQLRSEAFF
TRBJ2-5	TRBV7-2	.	.	TGTGCCAGCAGCCCCTGGGACACCCAAGAGACCCAGTACTTC	CASSPWDTQETQYF
TRBJ2-3	TRBV5-1	.	.	TGCGCCAGCAGCCCCCCCCCAGGGGCCGAAGATACGCAGTATTTT	CASSPPPGAEDTQYF
TRBJ2-3	TRBV20-1	TRBD2	.	TGCAGCTTTCGGACTAGCGGGAGTTTGGATACGCAGTATTTT	CSFRTSGSLDTQYF
TRBJ2-1	TRBV7-2	TRBD2	few	TGTGCCAGCAGCTTATTAGCGGGGGCCGGCAACAATGAGCAGTTCTTC	CASSLLAGAGNNEQFF
TRBJ2-4	TRBV5-1	TRBD1	.	TGCGCCAGCAGCCAAGACAGGGTAGGGGACGTTCAGTACTTC	CASSQDRVGDVQYF
TRBJ1-1	TRBV6-6	.	.	TGTGCCAGCAGTTACCGACAGGACGGTATCGCTGAAGCTTTCTTT	CASSYRQDGIAEAFF
TRBJ2-7	TRBV6-2/TRBV6-3	.	.	TGTGCCAGCAGTTACCACAGGTACGAGCAGTACTTC	CASSYHRYEQYF
TRBJ1-4	TRBV12-3/TRBV12-4	.	.	TGTGCCAGCAGTTTAGGCCAGCGTAATGAAAAACTGTTTTTT	CASSLGQRNEKLFF
TRBJ1-1	TRBV12-3/TRBV12-4	.	many	TGTGCCAGCAGTTTCGAGCGGGAAGCTTTCTTT	CASSFEREAFF
TRBJ2-5	TRBV19	.	.	TGTGCCAGTAGTTCCTCGGTGGCCCAGTACTTC	CASSSSVAQYF
TRBJ1-1	TRBV2	.	.	TGTGCCAGCGATTACACGACTGAAGCTTTCTTT	CASDYTTEAFF
TRBJ2-5	TRBV29-1	.	.	TGCACCGTGAAGGAGGGGGAGACCCAGTACTTC	CTVKEGETQYF
TRBJ1-1	TRBV29-1	TRBD1	.	TGCAGCGTTGAAGAGGGGACAGGGACTGAAGCTTTCTTT	CSVEEGTGTEAFF
TRBJ2-1	TRBV7-2	TRBD1	many	TGTGCCAGCAGCCACCAAACCAGGGGGCTCTACAATGAGCAGTTCTTC	CASSHQTRGLYNEQFF
TRBJ2-6	TRBV6-2/TRBV6-3	TRBD1	few	TGTGCCAGCAATGCCTTGACAGGGATCAACTCTGGGGCCAACGTCCTGACTTTC	CASNALTGINSGANVLTF
TRBJ2-7	TRBV12-3/TRBV12-4	TRBD1	few	TGTGCCAGCAGGGCCGGGACAGGGGGCTACGAGCAGTACTTC	CASRAGTGGYEQYF
TRBJ1-1	TRBV19	.	.	TGTGCCAGTAGTGGGTCGGCCCGGGGATCTGAAGCTTTCTTT	CASSGSARGSEAFF
TRBJ2-5	TRBV7-9	.	many	TGTGCCAGCAGCTCGGGGACCCAGTACTTC	CASSSGTQYF
TRBJ2-7	TRBV4-1	.	few	TGCGCCAGCAGCCCCCGGGACGGAGACTCCTACGAGCAGTACTTC	CASSPRDGDSYEQYF
TRBJ1-1	TRBV29-1	.	.	TGCAGCGTTTATATAGGGGACACTGAAGCTTTCTTT	CSVYIGDTEAFF
TRBJ1-6	TRBV7-2	.	.	TGTGCCAGCAGCTTGGCTCTCGGGGAGGGGGATTCACCCCTCCACTTT	CASSLALGEGDSPLHF
TRBJ2-2	TRBV7-3	.	.	TGTGCCAGCAGCCCTACCAGCCCGGGGGTCCTCGGGGAGCTGTTTTTT	CASSPTSPGVLGELFF
TRBJ2-1	TRBV2	.	few	.	CASSVGGGAWEFF
TRBJ2-3	TRBV5-6	.	.	TGTGCCAGCAGCTTGGCCAGGGGGGTACCTAGCACAGATACGCAGTATTTT	CASSLARGVPSTDTQYF
TRBJ1-5	TRBV6-1	TRBD1	few	TGTGCCAGCAGTGGTCCGGGACAGGGCAGCAATCAGCCCCAGCATTTT	CASSGPGQGSNQPQHF
TRBJ1-1	TRBV7-6	.	few	TGTGCTAGCAGCTTAGATCGACAGTCCAAGGCTTTCTTT	CASSLDRQSKAFF
TRBJ2-3	TRBV7-2	TRBD1	many	TGTGCCAGCAGCTCGGGACAGGGCAACGCAGATACGCAGTATTTT	CASSSGQGNADTQYF
TRBJ1-3	TRBV15	TRBD1	once	TGTGCCACCAGCGGGCTTGAGGGGGCGAATCGAGGAAACACCATATATTTT	CATSGLEGANRGNTIYF
TRBJ2-7	TRBV7-9	TRBD1	.	TGTGCCAGCAGCCCTGACGCAGGGGGATTGGAGCAGTACTTC	CASSPDAGGLEQYF
TRBJ2-5	TRBV13	TRBD2	.	TGTGCCAGCAGCTTCTGGCGGGGGGACCAAGAGACCCAGTACTTC	CASSFWRGDQETQYF
TRBJ2-3	TRBV20-1	TRBD2	.	TGCAGTGCTAACCCCCTAAGCGGGGGGCGCACAGATACGCAGTATTTT	CSANPLSGGRTDTQYF
TRBJ2-2	TRBV7-3	.	.	TGTGCCAGCAGCTTAACCGCTTGGGGCACCGGGGAGCTGTTTTTT	CASSLTAWGTGELFF
TRBJ2-7	TRBV7-6	.	.	TGTGCCAGCAGCTTAGGCACGGGGGTTTCGGGCGAGCAGTACTTC	CASSLGTGVSGEQYF
TRBJ1-2	TRBV18	.	.	TGTGCCAGCTCACCCCCCGGTCCAGAATATGGCTACACCTTC	CASSPPGPEYGYTF
TRBJ2-6	TRBV28	TRBD1	.	TGTGCCAGCAGTTTATTAGGGGGGACAGGGGCTGGGGCCAACGTCCTGACTTTC	CASSLLGGTGAGANVLTF
TRBJ2-7	TRBV6-2/TRBV6-3	TRBD2	.	TGTGCCAGCAGTCACCCCACTAGCGGGGGCCCCTACGAGCAGTACTTC	CASSHPTSGGPYEQYF
TRBJ1-6	TRBV14	TRBD1	.	TGTGCCAGCAGCCTCAGGGGGGAAAATTCACCCCTCCACTTT	CASSLRGENSPLHF
TRBJ2-3	TRBV12-3/TRBV12-4	TRBD2	.	TGTGCCAGCAGTTCTCGGGGTAGCGGGGGCCTCACAGATACGCAGTATTTT	CASSSRGSGGLTDTQYF